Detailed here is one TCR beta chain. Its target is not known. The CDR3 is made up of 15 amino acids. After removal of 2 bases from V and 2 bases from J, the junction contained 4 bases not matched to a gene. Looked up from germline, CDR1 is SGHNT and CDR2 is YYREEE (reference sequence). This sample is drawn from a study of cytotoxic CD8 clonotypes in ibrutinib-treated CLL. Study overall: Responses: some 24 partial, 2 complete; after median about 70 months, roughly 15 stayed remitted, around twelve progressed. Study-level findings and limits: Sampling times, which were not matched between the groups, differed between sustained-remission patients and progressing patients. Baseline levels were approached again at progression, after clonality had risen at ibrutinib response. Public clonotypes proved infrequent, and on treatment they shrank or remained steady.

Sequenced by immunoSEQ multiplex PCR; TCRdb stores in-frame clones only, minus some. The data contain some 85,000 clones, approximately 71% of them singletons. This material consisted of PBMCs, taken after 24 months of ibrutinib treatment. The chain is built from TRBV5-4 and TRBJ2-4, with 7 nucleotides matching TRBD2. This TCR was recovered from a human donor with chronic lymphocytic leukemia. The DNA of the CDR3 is TGTGCCAGCAGCTTTGGGGGGGGAACCAAAAACATTCAGTACTTC. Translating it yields CASSFGGGTKNIQYF.